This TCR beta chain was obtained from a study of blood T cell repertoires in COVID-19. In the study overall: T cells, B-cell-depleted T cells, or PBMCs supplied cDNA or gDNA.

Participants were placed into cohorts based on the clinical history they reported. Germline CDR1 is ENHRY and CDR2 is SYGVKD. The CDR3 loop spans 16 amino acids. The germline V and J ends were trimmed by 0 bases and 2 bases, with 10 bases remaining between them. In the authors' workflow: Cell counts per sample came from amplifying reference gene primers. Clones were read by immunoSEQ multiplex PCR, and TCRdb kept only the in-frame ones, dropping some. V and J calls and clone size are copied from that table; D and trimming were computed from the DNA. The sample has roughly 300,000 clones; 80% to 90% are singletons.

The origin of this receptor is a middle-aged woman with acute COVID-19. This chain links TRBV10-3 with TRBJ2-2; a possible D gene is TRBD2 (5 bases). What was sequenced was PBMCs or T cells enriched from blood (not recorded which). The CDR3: CAISESATTNTGELFF. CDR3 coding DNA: TGTGCCATCAGTGAGTCGGCGACTACCAACACCGGGGAGCTGTTTTTT.